Listed below are T cell receptor beta chains from one sample, sequenced in a study of control samples from healthy donors and cancer patients. The repertoire was sequenced with immunoSEQ multiplex PCR; TCRdb's copy has only in-frame clones and lacks some. The profile covers about 150,000 clones, with around 88% appearing a single time and over 1.5% taken by the ten largest. Sequenced input: blood. Receptors were obtained from a man aged 18 to 29 in good health. Each CDR3 is given without its conserved first and last residue. A D gene is named only where the DNA matches it firmly. A clone size is listed for some rows: how often the clone was seen (once, few, many), or a class if it is expanded.

.,TRBJ2-2,TRBV5-1,TRBD1,ASSLLTGTNTGELF
once,TRBJ2-7,TRBV7-9,TRBD1,ASSLVGRGFYEQY
.,TRBJ1-1,TRBV19,.,ASSLGNTEAF
.,TRBJ2-2,TRBV6-5,TRBD1,ASRTGYTGELF
.,TRBJ1-4,TRBV28,TRBD1,ASRPTGARGEKLF
.,TRBJ2-3,TRBV27,.,ASSSLRDTQY
.,TRBJ1-1,TRBV6-5,TRBD1,ASSRQGATEAF
few,TRBJ1-4,TRBV6-6,.,ASKEDEKLF
.,TRBJ1-5,TRBV6-4,.,ARKVVGNQPQH
.,TRBJ1-2,TRBV7-2,.,ASSLGIGQLSVDYGYT
.,TRBJ2-4,TRBV14,.,ASSQEFNRGNIQY